This TCR beta chain was sequenced during a study of blood T cell repertoires in COVID-19. V lost 4 bases and J 7 bases, leaving 15 bases between the germline ends. CDR3 length equals 14 residues. Looked up from germline, CDR1 is KGHDR and CDR2 is SFDVKD. Authors' data handling: Cell counts per sample came from amplifying reference gene primers. Method: immunoSEQ multiplex PCR; TCRdb's copy keeps in-frame clones and lacks some. V, J and clone size are taken as reported in that table, and D and trimming were inferred from the DNA itself. This repertoire shows 80,000 or so clones, roughly 80% found once; its top ten account for over 15%.

Sequencing was performed on peripheral blood. This chain uses TRBV24-1 with TRBJ2-5; no clear D. This sequence originates from a woman aged 55-70 years with acute or convalescent COVID-19. CDR3 sequence reads: CATSDIDRPGTQYF. CDR3 nucleotide sequence: TGTGCCACCAGTGACATAGACCGGCCGGGGACCCAGTACTTC.